This entry is about one T cell receptor beta chain. What it binds is not known. The PCR ran on 60 Vbeta and 13 Jbeta primers. Clones were sequenced by immunoSEQ multiplex PCR, and TCRdb holds only the in-frame ones, with some missing. The profile shows over 150,000 clones, around 72% of them singletons. The data are from a study of cytomegalovirus exposure and HLA in healthy donors. Points from the study as a whole: A later analysis reportedly found fewer N-insertions in an Asian-associated ancestry cluster than the roughly 670-donor mean. Specific recognition of CMV antigens was confirmed in vitro for a few chains (all CMV-associated). The authors later linked a missense DCLRE1C variant to TCR beta V- and J-gene trimming.

The CDR3 totals 16 residues. Germline V gene data show CDR1 as KGHSH and CDR2 as LQKENI. V was cut by 6 bases and J by 1 base, with 18 bases left in between. This receptor was taken from a woman aged 45-60 years in good health and CMV-seropositive. The chain is built from TRBV18 and TRBJ2-5; D gene ambiguous. Sample: PBMCs. CDR3 sequence (DNA): TGTGCCAGCTCGAAATCGATGACGGGTACCCAAGAGACCCAGTACTTC. It yields the protein CASSKSMTGTQETQYF.